This TCR beta chain was observed in a study of T cells in Graves' hyperthyroidism and ophthalmopathy. Turning to this clonotype: Sequence at one end of the junction differs from germline and may be a read error.

Amplification yielded TCR beta CDR3 regions, with RNA transcripts as the source. TCR CDR3 regions were first amplified by RT-PCR with HTBI primers. Each CDR3 protein is one row after TCRdb ran MiXCR on the multiplex PCR reads. The table records over 500,000 distinct CDR3 sequences, around 50% of them present only once. This CDR3 has 16 amino acids. Germline-derived CDR1 and CDR2 are SGHTA and FQGNSA. The rearrangement uses TRBV7-2 and TRBJ2-7; D call uncertain. The sequenced material came from peripheral blood or thyroid tissue (not recorded which). The source of this sequence is an adult woman with Graves' disease, either hyperthyroidism or ophthalmopathy (not recorded which). CDR3 sequence (DNA): TGCGCCAGCAGCCAAGATTTAAGTGCCCCCATCTACGAGCAGTACTTC. Translation gives CASSQDLSAPIYEQYF. Full variable domain (remainder filled in from reference TRBV7-2 and TRBJ2-7): GAGVSQSPSNKVTEKGKDVELRCDPISGHTALYWYRQSLGQGLEFLIYFQGNSAPDKSGLPSDRFSAERTGGSVSTLTIQRTQQEDSAVYLCASSQDLSAPIYEQYFGPGTRLTVT.